The 9 T cell receptor beta chains below were found in one sample sequenced in a study of T cells in localized non-small cell lung cancer. Sequencing used immunoSEQ multiplex PCR; TCRdb keeps in-frame clones, though not all of them. The table records roughly 30,000 clones, around 93% of them present only once. The sequences come from PBMCs, collected before any cancer treatment. The receptor set was obtained from a man aged 40 to 70 with stage II lung adenocarcinoma.

V usage is TRBV9 and J usage is TRBJ1-3; perhaps TRBD1 as D (6 bases). V gave up 4 bases and J gave up 0 bases, with 14 bases separating them. The germline V gene encodes CDR1 SGDLS and CDR2 YYNGEE. The CDR3 runs to 16 residues. The CDR3 spells CASSTSTGSSGNTIYF. The CDR3 nucleotides read TGTGCCAGCAGCACATCGACAGGCTCCTCTGGAAACACCATATATTTT.

The rearrangement joins TRBV5-4 to TRBJ2-3, with 9 bases that match TRBD1. The CDR3 extends over 15 amino acids. The V segment lost 4 bases and the J segment 3 bases; nucleotides outside the gene matches: 6. The germline CDR1 and CDR2 sequences are SGHNT and YYREEE (reference sequence). The chain's CDR3 is CASSQGQGQTDTQYF. CDR3 nucleotide sequence: TGTGCCAGCAGCCAGGGACAGGGACAGACAGATACGCAGTATTTT.

V is TRBV2 and J is TRBJ2-1; weak D call: TRBD1 (6 bases). The CDR3 consists of 12 residues. V was shortened by 6 bases and J by 4 bases, with 7 bases between the two germline ends. Germline CDR1 and CDR2: SNHLY and FYNNEI. The CDR3 reads CASRQGYNEQFF. DNA of the CDR3: TGTGCCAGCAGGCAGGGGTACAATGAGCAGTTCTTC.

Written as DNA, the CDR3 is TGTGCCAGTAGTCCGACCGGGACAGGGGCCAACGTCCTGACTTTC. Its translation is CASSPTGTGANVLTF. The chain is built from TRBV19 and TRBJ2-6; D is possibly TRBD1 (6 bases). The CDR3 runs 15 residues. Between the trimmed V and J ends, which lost 5 bases and 4 bases, there was a span of 12 bases. Germline CDR1 and CDR2: LNHDA and SQIVND (reference sequence).

The rearrangement uses TRBV10-3 and TRBJ2-1; 7 bases match TRBD1. The CDR3 length is 15 residues. Trimming removed 6 bases from V and 4 bases from J; junction bases left unmatched: 9. CDR1 ENHRY and CDR2 SYGVKD come from the germline V gene. CDR3 nucleotides: TGTGCCATCAGCCAGGGGGACATGTCTTACAATGAGCAGTTCTTC. Protein product: CAISQGDMSYNEQFF.

This chain links TRBV6-1 with TRBJ1-6, with D uncertain. The CDR3 has 18 amino acids. Trimming shortened V by 3 bases and J by 5 bases, and 20 bases separated the two germline ends. Germline V gene sequence: CDR1 MNHNS, CDR2 SASEGT. The CDR3 nucleotides are TGTGCCAGCAGTGAGCACCCGGTGGCCGATCTTAATAATTCACCCCTCCACTTT. It encodes CASSEHPVADLNNSPLHF.

The chain carries TRBV19 and TRBJ1-3, with no clear D. Germline V gene sequence: CDR1 LNHDA, CDR2 SQIVND (reference sequence). There are 17 residues in the CDR3. V dropped 10 bases and J dropped 1 base, with 23 bases sitting between them. CDR3 coding DNA: TGTGCCACCCGCATGGGTCACCAGCAGCGGTCTGGAAACACCATATATTTT. Residues: CATRMGHQQRSGNTIYF.

V usage is TRBV7-9 and J usage is TRBJ2-2; D perhaps matches TRBD2 (6 bases). Germline values: CDR1 SEHNR, CDR2 FQNEAQ (reference sequence). This CDR3 is built from 13 residues. V was pared by 5 bases and J by 7 bases, with 11 bases between. The CDR3 loop reads CASSPGEVGELFF. CDR3 coding DNA: TGTGCCAGCAGCCCGGGAGAAGTCGGGGAGCTGTTTTTT.

This clone was found once. The chain uses TRBV7-8 and TRBJ2-1, with 7 nucleotides matching TRBD2. The V and J ends lost 3 bases and 8 bases, in that order; junction bases with no gene match: 1. There are 12 residues in the CDR3. Germline V lookup: CDR1 SGHVS, CDR2 FQNEAQ. The CDR3 nucleotides are TGTGCCAGCAGCTTTCGGGAGGATGAGCAGTTCTTC. This encodes CASSFREDEQFF.